What follows is one T cell receptor beta chain and its context. The sample is drawn from a study of blood T cell repertoires in COVID-19. Enrolled through a virtual design, the participants were between roughly 18 and 100 years of age and came from approximately 25 US areas. This table comes from immunoSEQ multiplex PCR, and its TCRdb copy is limited to in-frame clones, with some not included. In the table there are around 150,000 clones, approximately 88% of which are singletons. V dropped 4 bases and J dropped 4 bases, with 13 bases sitting between them. This CDR3 has 14 amino acids. Germline CDR1 is SGHDN and CDR2 is FVKESK.

The V gene is TRBV14, the J gene TRBJ1-1; D perhaps matches TRBD1 (5 bases). This receptor was identified in a woman aged 60-75 years who had recovered from COVID-19. Input material: PBMCs or T cells enriched from blood (not recorded which). The CDR3 loop is CASSPKGFGTEAFF. CDR3 in DNA: TGTGCCAGCAGCCCGAAGGGGTTCGGCACTGAAGCTTTCTTT.